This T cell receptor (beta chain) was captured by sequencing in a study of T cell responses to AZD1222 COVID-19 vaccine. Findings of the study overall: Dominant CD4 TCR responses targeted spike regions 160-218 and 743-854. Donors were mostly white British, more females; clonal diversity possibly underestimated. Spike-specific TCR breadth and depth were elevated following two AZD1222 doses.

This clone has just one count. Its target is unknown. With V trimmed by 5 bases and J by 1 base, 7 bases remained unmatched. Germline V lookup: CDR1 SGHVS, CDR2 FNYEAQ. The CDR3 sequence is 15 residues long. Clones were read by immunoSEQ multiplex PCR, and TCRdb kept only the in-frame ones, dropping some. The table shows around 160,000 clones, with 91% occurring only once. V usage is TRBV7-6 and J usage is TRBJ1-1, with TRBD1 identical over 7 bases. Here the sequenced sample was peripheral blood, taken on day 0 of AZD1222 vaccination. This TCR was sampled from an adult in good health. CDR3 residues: CASSPLQGQNTEAFF. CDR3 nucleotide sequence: TGTGCCAGCAGCCCACTACAGGGGCAGAACACTGAAGCTTTCTTT. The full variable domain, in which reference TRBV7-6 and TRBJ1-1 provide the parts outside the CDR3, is GAGVSQSPRYKVTKRGQDVALRCDPISGHVSLYWYRQALGQGPEFLTYFNYEAQQDKSGLPNDRFSAERPEGSISTLTIQRTEQRDSAMYRCASSPLQGQNTEAFFGQGTRLTVV.